A selection of T cell receptor beta chains follows, all from one sample in a study of human T cells and chemical hapten exposure. TCRdb re-called the 5' RACE reads through MiXCR, storing one row per CDR3 protein. This sample carries approximately 110,000 distinct CDR3 sequences, 15% to 20% of them seen once, and the ten largest clones take around 2.7%. Receptor source: a human donor in good health. The CDR3 runs from the conserved cysteine through the conserved F or W.

J	V	CDR3
TRBJ1-1	TRBV6-5	CASSYPGRVEAFF
TRBJ2-4	TRBV4-1	CASSQGGAGGPGNIQYF
TRBJ2-1	TRBV29-1	CSVGRTILPNEQFF
TRBJ2-7	TRBV2	CASRLTGPEQYF
TRBJ1-6	TRBV9	CASSHPAGTGDSPLHF
TRBJ2-5	TRBV7-3	CASSFTGGQETQYF
TRBJ1-1	TRBV20-1	CSARGLEFRTFF
TRBJ2-7	TRBV19	CASTDGGVGREGSYEQYF
TRBJ1-2	TRBV5-6	CASSLEIWTATNYGDTF
TRBJ2-1	TRBV4-1	CASSQVRDEQFF
TRBJ2-5	TRBV5-6	CASSSLQQLLQETQYF
TRBJ1-2	TRBV28	CAIGRANYGYTF
TRBJ1-1	TRBV28	CASGRDRATTEAFF